This T cell receptor (beta chain) was sequenced during a study of cytomegalovirus exposure and HLA in healthy donors. With regard to this clone: The same CDR3 arises from other DNA sequences in this sample as well.

Germline CDR1 and CDR2: GTSNPN and SVGIG (reference sequence). Trimming removed 3 bases from V and 4 bases from J, with 12 bases in between. This CDR3 spans 13 amino acids. PCR primers comprised 60 Vbeta and 13 Jbeta primers. Libraries were prepared by immunoSEQ multiplex PCR; TCRdb keeps only in-frame clonotypes and omits some of them. The sample contains around 150,000 clones, 77% of which appear only once. The chain recombines TRBV30 with TRBJ1-1; D may be TRBD1 (5 bases). The TCR was taken from a male donor in good health and CMV-seropositive. Sequencing used PBMCs. As DNA, the CDR3 is TGTGCCTGGAGCGAAACACAGGCCACTGAAGCTTTCTTT. Its protein is CAWSETQATEAFF.